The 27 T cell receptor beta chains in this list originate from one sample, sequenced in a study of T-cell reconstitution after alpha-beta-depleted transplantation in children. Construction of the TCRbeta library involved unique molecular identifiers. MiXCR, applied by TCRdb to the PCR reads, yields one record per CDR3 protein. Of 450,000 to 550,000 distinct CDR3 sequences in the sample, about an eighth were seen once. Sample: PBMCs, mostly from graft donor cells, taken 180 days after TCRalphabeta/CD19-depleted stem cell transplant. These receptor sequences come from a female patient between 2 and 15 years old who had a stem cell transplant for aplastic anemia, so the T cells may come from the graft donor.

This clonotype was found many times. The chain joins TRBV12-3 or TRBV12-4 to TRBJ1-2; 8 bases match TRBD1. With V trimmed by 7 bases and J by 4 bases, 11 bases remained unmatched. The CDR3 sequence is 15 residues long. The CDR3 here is CASTAARGRGYGYTF. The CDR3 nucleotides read TGTGCCAGCACCGCGGCCAGGGGGCGCGGCTATGGCTACACCTTC.

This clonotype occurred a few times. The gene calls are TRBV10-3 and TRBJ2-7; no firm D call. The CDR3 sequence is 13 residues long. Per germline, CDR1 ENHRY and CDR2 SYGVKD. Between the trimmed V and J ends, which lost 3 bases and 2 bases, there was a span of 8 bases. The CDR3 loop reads CAISEILTYEQYV. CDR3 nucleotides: TGTGCCATCAGTGAAATCTTAACCTACGAGCAGTACGTC.

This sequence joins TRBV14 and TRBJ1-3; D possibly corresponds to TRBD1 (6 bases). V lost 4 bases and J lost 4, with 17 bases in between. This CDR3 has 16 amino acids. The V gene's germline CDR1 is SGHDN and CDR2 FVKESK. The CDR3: CASSPGNRASGNTIYF. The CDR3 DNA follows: TGTGCCAGCAGCCCCGGGAACAGGGCATCCGGAAACACCATATATTTT.

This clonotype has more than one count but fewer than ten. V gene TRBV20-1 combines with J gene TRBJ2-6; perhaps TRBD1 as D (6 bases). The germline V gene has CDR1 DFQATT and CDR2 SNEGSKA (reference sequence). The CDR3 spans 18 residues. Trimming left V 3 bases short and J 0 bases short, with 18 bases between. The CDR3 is CSASKWWDTHSGANVLTF. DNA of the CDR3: TGCAGTGCTAGTAAATGGTGGGACACACACTCTGGGGCCAACGTCCTGACTTTC.

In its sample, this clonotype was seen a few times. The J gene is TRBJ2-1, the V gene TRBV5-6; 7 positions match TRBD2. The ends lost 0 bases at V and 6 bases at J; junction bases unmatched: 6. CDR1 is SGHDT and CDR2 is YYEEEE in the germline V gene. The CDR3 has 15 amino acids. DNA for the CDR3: TGTGCCAGCAGCTTGGGCCTAGCGGTTATCAATGAGCAGTTCTTC. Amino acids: CASSLGLAVINEQFF.

The CDR3 region is CSLSSTLWNEQYV. In DNA form, the CDR3 reads TGCAGTCTTTCCTCGACCCTTTGGAACGAGCAGTACGTC. The J gene is TRBJ2-7, the V gene TRBV20-1; D ambiguous. This CDR3 has 13 amino acids. V was pared by 8 bases and J by 5 bases, with 19 bases between. Per the germline V gene, CDR1 is DFQATT and CDR2 is SNEGSKA (reference sequence).

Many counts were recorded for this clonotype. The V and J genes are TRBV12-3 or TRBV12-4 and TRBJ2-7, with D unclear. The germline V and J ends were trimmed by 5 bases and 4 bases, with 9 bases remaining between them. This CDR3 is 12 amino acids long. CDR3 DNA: TGTGCCAGCAGTATCTCGGGTTACGAGCAGTACTTC. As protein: CASSISGYEQYF.

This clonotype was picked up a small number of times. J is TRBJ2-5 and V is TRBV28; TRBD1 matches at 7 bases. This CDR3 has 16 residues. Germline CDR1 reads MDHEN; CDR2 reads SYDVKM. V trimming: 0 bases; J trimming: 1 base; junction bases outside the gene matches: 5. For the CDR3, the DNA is TGTGCCAGCAGTTTATGGACCGGGACAGCCCAAGAGACCCAGTACTTC. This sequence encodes CASSLWTGTAQETQYF.

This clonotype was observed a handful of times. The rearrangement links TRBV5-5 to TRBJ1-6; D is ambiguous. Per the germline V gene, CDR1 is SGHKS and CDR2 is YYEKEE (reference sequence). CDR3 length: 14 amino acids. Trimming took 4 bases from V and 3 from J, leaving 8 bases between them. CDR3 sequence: CASSRERYNSPLHF. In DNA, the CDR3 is TGTGCCAGCAGCCGGGAGCGCTATAATTCACCCCTCCACTTT.

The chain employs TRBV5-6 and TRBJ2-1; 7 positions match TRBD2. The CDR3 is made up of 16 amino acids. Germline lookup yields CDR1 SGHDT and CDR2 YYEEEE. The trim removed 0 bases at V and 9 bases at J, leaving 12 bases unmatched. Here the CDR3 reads CASSLAATSASTEQFF. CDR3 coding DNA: TGTGCCAGCAGCTTGGCCGCTACTAGCGCATCAACTGAGCAGTTCTTC.

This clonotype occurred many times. The CDR3 DNA reads as TGTGCCACCAGTGATTCGGGACAGGCGAACACTGAAGCTTTCTTT. As protein: CATSDSGQANTEAFF. The gene calls are TRBV24-1 and TRBJ1-1; 8 bases fit TRBD1. J lost 1 base, V lost 2 bases, and 2 bases had no gene match. The germline V gene encodes CDR1 KGHDR and CDR2 SFDVKD. The CDR3 has 15 residues.

CDR3 loop: CASSPSPWPQHF. The CDR3 nucleotides read TGTGCCAGCTCACCCTCCCCTTGGCCCCAGCATTTT. The V gene is TRBV18, the J gene TRBJ1-5; D unclear. The germline V gene has CDR1 KGHSH and CDR2 LQKENI. The CDR3 is 12 residues long. Trimming took 3 bases from V and 9 from J, leaving 9 bases between them. The entire variable domain, with the rest obtained from reference TRBV18 and TRBJ1-5, is as follows: NAGVMQNPRHLVRRRGQEARLRCSPMKGHSHVYWYRQLPEEGLKFMVYLQKENIIDESGMPKERFSAEFPKEGPSILRIQQVVRGDSAAYFCASSPSPWPQHFGDGTRLSIL.

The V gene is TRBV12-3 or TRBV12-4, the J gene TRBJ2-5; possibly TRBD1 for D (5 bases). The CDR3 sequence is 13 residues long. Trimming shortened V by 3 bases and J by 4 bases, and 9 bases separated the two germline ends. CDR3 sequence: CASSFTRAETQYF. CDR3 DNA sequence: TGTGCCAGCAGTTTCACCAGGGCAGAGACCCAGTACTTC.

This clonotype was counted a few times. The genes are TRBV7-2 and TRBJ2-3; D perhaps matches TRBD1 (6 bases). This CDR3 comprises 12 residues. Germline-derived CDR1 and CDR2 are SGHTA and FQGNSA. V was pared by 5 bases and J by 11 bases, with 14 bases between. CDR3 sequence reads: CASSPGTFKQYF. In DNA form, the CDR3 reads TGTGCCAGCAGCCCGGGGACATTCAAGCAGTATTTT.

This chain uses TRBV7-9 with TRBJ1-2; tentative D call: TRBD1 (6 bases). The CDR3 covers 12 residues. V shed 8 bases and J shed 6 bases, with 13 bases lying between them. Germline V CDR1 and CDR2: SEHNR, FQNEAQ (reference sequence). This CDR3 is CASEGGKDGYTF. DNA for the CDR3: TGTGCCAGCGAGGGGGGCAAGGATGGCTACACCTTC.

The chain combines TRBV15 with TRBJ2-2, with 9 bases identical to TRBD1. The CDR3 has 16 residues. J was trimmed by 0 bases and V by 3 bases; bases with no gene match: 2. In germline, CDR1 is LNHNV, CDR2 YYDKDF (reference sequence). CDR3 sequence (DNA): TGTGCCACCAGCAGGGACAGGGGTGCGAACACCGGGGAGCTGTTTTTT. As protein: CATSRDRGANTGELFF.

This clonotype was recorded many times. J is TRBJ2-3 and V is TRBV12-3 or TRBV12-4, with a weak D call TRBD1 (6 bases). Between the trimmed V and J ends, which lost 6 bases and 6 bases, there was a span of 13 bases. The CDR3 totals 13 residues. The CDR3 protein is CASRETGVDTQYF. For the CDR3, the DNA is TGTGCCAGCAGGGAGACAGGTGTCGATACGCAGTATTTT.

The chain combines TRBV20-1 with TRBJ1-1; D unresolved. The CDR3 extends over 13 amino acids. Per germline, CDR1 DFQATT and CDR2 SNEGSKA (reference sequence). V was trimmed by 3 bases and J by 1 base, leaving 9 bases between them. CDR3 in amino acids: CSARTGRNTEAFF. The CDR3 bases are TGCAGTGCTAGGACTGGAAGGAACACTGAAGCTTTCTTT.

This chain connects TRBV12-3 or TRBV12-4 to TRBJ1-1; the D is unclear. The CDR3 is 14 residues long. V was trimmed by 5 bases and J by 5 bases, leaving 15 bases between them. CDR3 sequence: CASSPHTSKTEAFF. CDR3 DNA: TGTGCCAGCAGTCCCCACACCTCTAAGACTGAAGCTTTCTTT.

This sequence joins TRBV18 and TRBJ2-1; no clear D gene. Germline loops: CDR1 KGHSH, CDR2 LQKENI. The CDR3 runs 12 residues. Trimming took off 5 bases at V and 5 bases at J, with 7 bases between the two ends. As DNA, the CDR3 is TGTGCCAGCTCATCCAAAAACAATGAGCAGTTCTTC. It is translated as CASSSKNNEQFF.

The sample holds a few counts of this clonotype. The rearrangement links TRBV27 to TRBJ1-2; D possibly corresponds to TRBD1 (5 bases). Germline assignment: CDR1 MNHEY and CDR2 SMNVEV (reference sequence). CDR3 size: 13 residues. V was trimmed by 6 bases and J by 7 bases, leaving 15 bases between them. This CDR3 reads CASSAISGSGYTF. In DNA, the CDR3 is TGTGCCAGCAGCGCTATCTCAGGGAGTGGCTACACCTTC.

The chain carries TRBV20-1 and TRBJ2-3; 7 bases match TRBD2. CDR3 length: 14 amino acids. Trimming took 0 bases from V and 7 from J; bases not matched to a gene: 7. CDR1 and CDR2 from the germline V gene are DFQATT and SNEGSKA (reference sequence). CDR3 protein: CSARDSGTRYTQYF. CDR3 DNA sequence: TGCAGTGCTAGAGACAGCGGGACGAGGTATACGCAGTATTTT.

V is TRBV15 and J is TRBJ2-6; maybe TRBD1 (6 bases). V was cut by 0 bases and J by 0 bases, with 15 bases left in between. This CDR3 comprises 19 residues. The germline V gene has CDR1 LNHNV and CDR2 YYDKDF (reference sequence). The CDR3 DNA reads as TGTGCCACCAGCAGAGACCACCCACAGGGCCACTCTGGGGCCAACGTCCTGACTTTC. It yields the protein CATSRDHPQGHSGANVLTF.

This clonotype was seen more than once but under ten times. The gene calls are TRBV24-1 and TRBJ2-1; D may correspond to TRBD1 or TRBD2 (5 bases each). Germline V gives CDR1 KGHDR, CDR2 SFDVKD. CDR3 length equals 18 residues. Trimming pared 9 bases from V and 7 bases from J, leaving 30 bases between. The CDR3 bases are TGTGCCACCGATTCCCTCATTAACCGGGGCTGGTTGTTGAATGAGCAGTTCTTC. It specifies CATDSLINRGWLLNEQFF.

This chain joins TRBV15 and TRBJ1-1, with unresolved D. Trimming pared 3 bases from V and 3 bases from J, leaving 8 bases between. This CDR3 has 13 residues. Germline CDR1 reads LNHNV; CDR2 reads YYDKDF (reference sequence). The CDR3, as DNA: TGTGCCACCAGCAGTCGTACAGACACTGAAGCTTTCTTT. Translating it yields CATSSRTDTEAFF. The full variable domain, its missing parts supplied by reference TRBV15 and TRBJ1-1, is DAMVIQNPRYQVTQFGKPVTLSCSQTLNHNVMYWYQQKSSQAPKLLFHYYDKDFNNEADTPDNFQSRRPNTSFCFLDIRSPGLGDTAMYLCATSSRTDTEAFFGQGTRLTVV.

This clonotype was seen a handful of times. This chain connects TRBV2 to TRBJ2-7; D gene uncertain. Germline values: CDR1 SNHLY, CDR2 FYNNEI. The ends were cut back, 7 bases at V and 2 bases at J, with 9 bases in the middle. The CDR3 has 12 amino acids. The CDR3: CASTGRAYEQYF. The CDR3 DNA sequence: TGTGCCAGCACGGGCCGGGCCTACGAGCAGTACTTC.

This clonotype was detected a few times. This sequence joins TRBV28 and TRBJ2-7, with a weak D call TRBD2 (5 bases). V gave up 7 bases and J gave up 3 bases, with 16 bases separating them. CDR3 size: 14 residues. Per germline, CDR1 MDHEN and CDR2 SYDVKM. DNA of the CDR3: TGTGCCAGCAATCCACGGGGATTTCACTACGAGCAGTACTTC. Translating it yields CASNPRGFHYEQYF.